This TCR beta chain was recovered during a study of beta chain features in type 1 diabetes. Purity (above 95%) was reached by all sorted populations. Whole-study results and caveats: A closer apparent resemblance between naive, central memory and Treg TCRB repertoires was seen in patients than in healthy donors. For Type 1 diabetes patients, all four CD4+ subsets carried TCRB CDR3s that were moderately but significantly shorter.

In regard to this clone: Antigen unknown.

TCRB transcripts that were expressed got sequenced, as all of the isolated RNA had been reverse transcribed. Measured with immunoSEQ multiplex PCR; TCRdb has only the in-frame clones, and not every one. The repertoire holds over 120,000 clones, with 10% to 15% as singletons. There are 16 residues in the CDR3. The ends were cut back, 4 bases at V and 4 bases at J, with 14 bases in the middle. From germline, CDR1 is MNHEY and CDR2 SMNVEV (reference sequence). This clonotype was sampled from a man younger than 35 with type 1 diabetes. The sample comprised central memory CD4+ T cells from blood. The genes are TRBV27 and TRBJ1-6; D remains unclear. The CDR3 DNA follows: TGTGCCAGCAGTTCCACATGGACTGGGTATAATTCACCCCTCCACTTT. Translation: CASSSTWTGYNSPLHF.